This T cell receptor (beta chain) originates from a study of T cell changes during pregnancy in multiple sclerosis. V shed 0 bases and J 3 bases; nucleotides not matched to a gene: 1. The CDR3 runs to 15 residues. Germline lookup yields CDR1 LNHDA and CDR2 SQIVND (reference sequence). Profiled with immunoSEQ multiplex PCR; TCRdb holds only in-frame clones, not every one. This sample yields around 73,000 clones, of which approximately 92% are seen a single time; 2.8% belongs to the top ten. This specimen consisted of peripheral blood, obtained in the third trimester of pregnancy. The sequence was obtained from a female donor in good health, enrolled as a control in a pregnancy study. The chain uses TRBV19 and TRBJ2-2; 7 bases are a match to TRBD2. CDR3 loop: CASSIDSGYTGELFF. In nucleotides, the CDR3 is TGTGCCAGTAGTATAGATAGCGGGTACACCGGGGAGCTGTTTTTT.